The rows below give T cell receptor beta chains drawn from one sample of a study of blood T cells in healthy people across ages. Each CDR3 protein is one row after TCRdb ran MiXCR on the 5' RACE reads. The sample has more than 700,000 distinct CDR3 sequences, about 45% seen once; the top ten hold 15% to 20%. The sample was blood. Receptor source: an older man in good health. The CDR3 runs from the conserved cysteine through the conserved F or W. A D gene is named only where the DNA matches it firmly. Some rows have no size entry. The others give once, few or many, or a class for an expanded clone.

TRBJ2-4 | NA | TRBV6-2/TRBV6-3 | few | CASNGVEIAKNIQYF | TGTGCCAGCAACGGGGTGGAGATAGCCAAAAACATTCAGTACTTC
TRBJ2-6 | TRBD2 | TRBV5-1 | once | CASSSGTIITSGANVLTF | TGCGCCAGCAGCTCCGGGACTATTATCACCTCTGGGGCCAACGTCCTGACTTTC
TRBJ1-5 | TRBD1 | TRBV20-1 | NA | CSAVTGGYRSNQPQHF | TGCAGTGCCGTAACAGGGGGATACCGTAGCAATCAGCCCCAGCATTTT
TRBJ1-2 | TRBD1 | TRBV29-1 | NA | CSVAGGTGGSGYTF | TGCAGCGTCGCTGGGGGGACAGGGGGGAGCGGCTACACCTTC
TRBJ2-7 | TRBD1 | TRBV28 | many | CASSEQGAGREQYF | TGTGCCAGCAGTGAACAGGGGGCAGGTCGCGAGCAGTACTTC
TRBJ2-2 | TRBD2 | TRBV10-2 | NA | CASSEYPSGNTGELFF | TGCGCCAGCAGTGAGTACCCTAGCGGGAACACCGGGGAGCTGTTTTTT
TRBJ2-5 | NA | TRBV20-1 | many | CSARDYHEGAETQYF | TGCAGTGCTAGAGATTACCACGAAGGGGCAGAGACCCAGTACTTC
TRBJ2-1 | TRBD2 | TRBV7-9 | NA | CASSRGGGIQETQFF | TGTGCCAGCAGCCGCGGGGGAGGGATCCAAGAGACCCAGTTCTTC
TRBJ2-7 | TRBD1 | TRBV29-1 | many | CSVGADRGNNEQYF | TGCAGCGTTGGTGCGGACAGGGGAAATAACGAGCAGTACTTC
TRBJ1-4 | NA | TRBV7-2 | NA | CASSPIQGPNEKLFF | TGTGCCAGCAGCCCAATCCAGGGACCTAATGAAAAACTGTTTTTT
TRBJ2-7 | NA | TRBV6-2/TRBV6-3 | few | CASLYHRDMSYEQYF | TGTGCCAGCCTATATCACCGGGACATGTCCTACGAGCAGTACTTC
TRBJ1-6 | NA | TRBV20-1 | many | CSAILSGAYNSPLHF | TGCAGTGCTATCCTATCGGGAGCGTATAATTCACCCCTCCACTTT
TRBJ2-3 | TRBD2 | TRBV30 | NA | CAWSATSGRLDTQYF | TGTGCCTGGAGTGCTACTAGCGGGAGATTGGATACGCAGTATTTT
TRBJ2-3 | TRBD2 | TRBV3-1 | few | CASSRSTAGGPWAYTDTQYF | TGTGCCAGCAGTCGCTCCACCGCGGGAGGCCCCTGGGCTTACACAGATACGCAGTATTTT
TRBJ2-1 | NA | TRBV10-1 | NA | CASITRFTVRVCYNEQFF | TGCGCCAGCATCACTCGCTTTACGGTGAGGGTTTGCTACAATGAGCAGTTCTTC
TRBJ1-2 | NA | TRBV2 | NA | CASSTVSGSCGYTF | TGTGCCAGCAGCACCGTCAGCGGGAGCTGTGGCTACACCTTC
TRBJ2-1 | TRBD2 | TRBV7-6 | NA | CASSLGGTRGTNEQFF | TGTGCCAGCAGCTTAGGCGGGACTAGGGGGACAAATGAGCAGTTCTTC
TRBJ2-1 | TRBD2 | TRBV29-1 | few | CSVEGSGSSYNEQFF | TGCAGCGTTGAGGGTAGCGGGAGCTCCTACAATGAGCAGTTCTTC
TRBJ2-7 | TRBD1 | TRBV18 | few | CASSLDRNLPHEQYF | TGTGCCAGCTCGCTGGACAGGAATCTTCCCCACGAGCAGTACTTC
TRBJ2-1 | NA | TRBV12-3/TRBV12-4 | many | CASSLGGDPYNEQFF | TGTGCCAGCAGTTTAGGCGGGGACCCCTACAATGAGCAGTTCTTC
TRBJ2-5 | TRBD2 | TRBV28 | NA | CASSLFRGAGGGQETQYF | TGTGCCAGCAGTTTATTCCGAGGAGCGGGAGGCGGCCAAGAGACCCAGTACTTC
TRBJ2-1 | NA | TRBV12-3/TRBV12-4 | few | CASSLAGENYNEQFF | TGTGCCAGCAGTTTAGCGGGAGAAAACTACAATGAGCAGTTCTTC
TRBJ2-5 | NA | TRBV11-2 | NA | CASSAGGGHGEQYF | TGTGCCAGCAGCGCTGGAGGAGGTCACGGTGAGCAGTACTTC
TRBJ2-3 | TRBD2 | TRBV27 | NA | CASSSTSGRVADTQYF | TGTGCCAGCAGTTCCACTAGCGGGAGGGTCGCAGATACGCAGTATTTT
TRBJ2-7 | TRBD1 | TRBV4-2 | NA | CASSTAGGRYEQYF | TGTGCCAGCAGCACGGCAGGGGGCAGGTACGAGCAGTACTTC
TRBJ2-3 | NA | TRBV6-6 | few | CASSYRGFDTQYF | TGTGCCAGCAGTTACCGCGGGTTCGATACGCAGTATTTT
TRBJ2-2 | NA | TRBV12-3/TRBV12-4 | NA | CASNPRLVNTGELFF | TGTGCCAGCAATCCCCGACTAGTAAACACCGGGGAGCTGTTTTTT
TRBJ1-2 | NA | TRBV29-1 | NA | CSVQGRDYGYTF | TGCAGCGTTCAGGGTCGGGACTATGGCTACACCTTC
TRBJ2-1 | NA | TRBV9 | NA | CASNGLYNEQFF | TGTGCCAGCAATGGTTTATACAATGAGCAGTTCTTC
TRBJ1-5 | NA | TRBV4-2 | NA | CASSQDRVQPQHF | TGTGCCAGCAGCCAAGATAGGGTCCAGCCCCAGCATTTT
TRBJ1-2 | NA | TRBV2 | few | CASSASGYGYTF | TGTGCCAGCAGTGCTTCAGGCTACGGCTACACCTTC
TRBJ2-1 | NA | TRBV18 | few | CASSPRVGSGQNEQFF | TGTGCCAGCTCACCACGGGTAGGGTCGGGCCAGAATGAGCAGTTCTTC
TRBJ2-1 | TRBD2 | TRBV7-2 | NA | CASTISGSSYNEQFF | TGTGCCAGCACCATTAGCGGGAGCTCCTACAATGAGCAGTTCTTC
TRBJ2-3 | NA | TRBV12-3/TRBV12-4 | NA | CASSGQSTDTQYF | TGTGCCAGCAGTGGACAGAGCACAGATACGCAGTATTTT
TRBJ2-5 | NA | TRBV5-1 | NA | CASSVYQETQYF | TGCGCCAGCAGCGTCTACCAAGAGACCCAGTACTTC
TRBJ1-1 | NA | TRBV5-6 | NA | CASSLNPGEAFF | TGTGCCAGCAGCCTCAACCCCGGTGAAGCTTTCTTT
TRBJ2-1 | TRBD2 | TRBV9 | many | CASSVLAGGPYNEQFF | TGTGCCAGCAGCGTGCTAGCGGGAGGGCCCTACAATGAGCAGTTCTTC
TRBJ1-1 | TRBD1 | TRBV12-3/TRBV12-4 | NA | CASSFFRGAVNTEAFF | TGTGCCAGCAGTTTCTTCAGGGGGGCGGTGAACACTGAAGCTTTCTTT
TRBJ1-2 | NA | TRBV20-1 | few | CSALRGGSDGDTF | TGCAGTGCTCTCCGAGGGGGATCCGATGGGGACACCTTC
TRBJ2-2 | NA | TRBV29-1 | NA | CSVPGPLNTGELFF | TGCAGCGTTCCGGGACCCCTTAACACCGGGGAGCTGTTTTTT
TRBJ2-3 | NA | TRBV12-3/TRBV12-4 | NA | CASSLGTANTDTQYF | TGTGCCAGCAGTTTAGGGACAGCTAACACAGATACGCAGTATTTT
TRBJ2-1 | TRBD1 | TRBV12-3/TRBV12-4 | NA | CASSPRQGTFVHSEQFF | TGTGCCAGCAGTCCGCGACAGGGGACCTTCGTTCATTCTGAGCAGTTCTTC
TRBJ2-1 | TRBD2 | TRBV7-2 | few | CASSLSAGVIRFF | TGTGCCAGCAGCTTATCAGCGGGAGTTATCCGGTTCTTC
TRBJ2-7 | TRBD2 | TRBV6-6 | NA | CASRETGLVYEQYF | TGTGCCAGCAGGGAAACTGGACTAGTCTACGAGCAGTACTTC
TRBJ1-6 | TRBD1 | TRBV27 | NA | CASRPTGGHSPLHF | TGTGCCAGCAGACCTACAGGGGGCCATTCACCCCTCCACTTT
TRBJ2-7 | TRBD1 | TRBV20-1 | NA | CSARDHRDRGTYEQYF | TGCAGTGCTAGAGATCATCGGGACAGGGGAACCTACGAGCAGTACTTC
TRBJ1-6 | NA | TRBV7-8 | many | CASSPWEPHNNSPLHF | TGTGCCAGCAGCCCTTGGGAGCCTCATAATAATTCACCCCTCCACTTT